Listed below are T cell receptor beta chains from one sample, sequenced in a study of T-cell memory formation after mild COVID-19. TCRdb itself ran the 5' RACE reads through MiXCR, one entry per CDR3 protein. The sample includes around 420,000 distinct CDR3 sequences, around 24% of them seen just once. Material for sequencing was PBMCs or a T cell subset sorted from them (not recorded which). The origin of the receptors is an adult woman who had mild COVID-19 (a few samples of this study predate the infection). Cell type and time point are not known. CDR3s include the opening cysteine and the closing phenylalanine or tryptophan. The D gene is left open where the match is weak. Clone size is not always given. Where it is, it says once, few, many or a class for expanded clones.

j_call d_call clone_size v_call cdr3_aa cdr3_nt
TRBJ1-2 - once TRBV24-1 CATSIGGSRGYTF TGTGCCACCAGTATCGGGGGGTCTCGCGGCTACACCTTC
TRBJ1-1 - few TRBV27 CASSYVFEAEAFF TGTGCCAGCAGTTATGTGTTTGAAGCGGAAGCTTTCTTT
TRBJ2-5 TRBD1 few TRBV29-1 CSVDLDRGRRETQYF TGCAGCGTTGATCTGGACAGGGGGCGGAGGGAGACCCAGTACTTC
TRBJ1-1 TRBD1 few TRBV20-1 CSGQGQGGTEAFF TGCAGTGGACAGGGACAGGGAGGCACTGAAGCTTTCTTT
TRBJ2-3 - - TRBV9 CASSVGEENTQYF TGTGCCAGCAGCGTAGGGGAGGAGAATACGCAGTATTTT
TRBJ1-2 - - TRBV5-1 CASSPTTQAYGYTF TGCGCCAGCAGTCCGACGACTCAAGCCTATGGCTACACCTTC
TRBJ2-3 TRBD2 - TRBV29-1 CSVVTSGIGADTQYF TGCAGCGTTGTGACTAGCGGGATCGGCGCAGATACGCAGTATTTT
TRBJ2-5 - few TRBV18 CASSPLQAETQYF TGTGCCAGCTCACCACTACAGGCCGAGACCCAGTACTTC
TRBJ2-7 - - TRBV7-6 CASSVGPRGSAEQYF TGTGCCAGCAGCGTCGGGCCTAGAGGTTCCGCCGAGCAGTACTTC
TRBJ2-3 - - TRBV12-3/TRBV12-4 CASRGTATDTQYF TGTGCCAGCAGGGGGACGGCCACAGATACGCAGTATTTT